One and the same sample provided the 27 T cell receptor beta chains below, sequenced in a study of blood T cell repertoires in COVID-19. The protocol was immunoSEQ multiplex PCR, while the TCRdb copy is restricted to in-frame clones and leaves out a portion. The data hold 250,000 to 300,000 clones, with approximately 87% observed a single time. Sequencing input: peripheral blood. Receptor source: a woman in her twenties or thirties with COVID-19, enrolled during active disease.

This sequence joins TRBV11-2 and TRBJ1-2; D may be TRBD1 (6 bases). Germline CDR1 and CDR2: SGHAT and FQNNGV. V was pared by 0 bases and J by 12 bases, with 23 bases between. This CDR3 has 16 amino acids. As DNA, the CDR3 is TGTGCCAGCAGCTTAGATGGGCCGGGGGGCGCGGCGATTAACACCTTC. Protein sequence: CASSLDGPGGAAINTF.

Worth noting for this clone: The junction departs from the called germline gene at one end, perhaps through a read error. The V gene is TRBV6-6, the J gene TRBJ2-1; D may be TRBD2 (6 bases). Germline V gene sequence: CDR1 MNHNY, CDR2 SVGAGI (reference sequence). The CDR3 contains 13 residues. This chain's CDR3 is CASSYSSGTEEFF. The CDR3 DNA is TGTGCCAGCAGTTACAGTTCCGGGACTGAGGAGTTCTTC.

The V and J genes are TRBV6-4 and TRBJ2-1, with 8 bases that match TRBD2. Germline V gene sequence: CDR1 MRHNA, CDR2 SNTAGT. The CDR3 runs 15 residues. With V trimmed by 0 bases and J by 6 bases, 4 bases remained unmatched. The CDR3 DNA follows: TGTGCCAGCAGTGACTCGTTCGGGGGGGCCAATGAGCAGTTCTTC. It yields the protein CASSDSFGGANEQFF.

This chain joins TRBV10-3 and TRBJ2-7; TRBD2 might be the D (6 bases). CDR1 is ENHRY and CDR2 is SYGVKD in the germline V gene. CDR3 size: 12 residues. CDR3 sequence (DNA): TGTGCTATATCCGGGACTGGTAACGAGCAGTACTTC. As protein: CAISGTGNEQYF.

V is TRBV11-3 and J is TRBJ2-1, with D perhaps TRBD2 (6 bases). From germline, CDR1 is SGHNT and CDR2 YENEEA. The CDR3 is made up of 14 amino acids. With 1 base removed from V and 2 bases from J, the gap between germline ends came to 6 bases. The CDR3 DNA is TGTGCCAGCAGCTTAGCGGGGGCCTACAATGAGCAGTTCTTC. It yields the protein CASSLAGAYNEQFF. The entire variable domain, with the rest obtained from reference TRBV11-3 and TRBJ2-1, is as follows: EAGVVQSPRYKIIEKKQPVAFWCNPISGHNTLYWYLQNLGQGPELLIRYENEEAVDDSQLPKDRFSAERLKGVDSTLKIQPAELGDSAVYLCASSLAGAYNEQFFGPGTRLTVL.

CDR3 amino acids: CASSLSHSYEQYF. Here the CDR3 DNA reads TGTGCCAGCAGTTTATCTCACTCCTACGAGCAGTACTTC. The chain combines TRBV27 with TRBJ2-7, with D unclear. The V gene's germline CDR1 is MNHEY and CDR2 SMNVEV (reference sequence). The CDR3 length is 13 residues. V dropped 0 bases and J dropped 0 bases, with 3 bases sitting between them.

The chain recombines TRBV25-1 with TRBJ2-3; D is perhaps TRBD1 (6 bases). This CDR3 comprises 17 residues. Trimming stripped 5 bases from V and 11 bases from J, with 29 bases between. Germline V gene data show CDR1 as MGHDK and CDR2 as SYGVNS. The CDR3 DNA sequence: TGTGCCAGCAGTCCAGCCGGGCCCATCTACAGGGCCCCAGAGCAGTATTTT. It encodes CASSPAGPIYRAPEQYF.

CDR3: CASSYSIGAEGYTF. The CDR3 DNA reads as TGTGCCAGCAGTTACTCGATTGGGGCGGAAGGCTACACCTTC. The chain has TRBV6-5 and TRBJ1-2, with D perhaps matching TRBD1 (5 bases). This CDR3 has 14 residues. The germline CDR1 and CDR2 sequences are MNHEY and SVGAGI. V was cut by 0 bases and J by 8 bases, with 13 bases left in between.

The V and J genes are TRBV2 and TRBJ2-2; D gene ambiguous. The length of the CDR3 is 13 residues. Germline CDR1 and CDR2: SNHLY and FYNNEI. V was shortened by 8 bases and J by 1 base, with 8 bases between the two germline ends. The CDR3 coding sequence is TGTGCCAGCCGGAGAATGAACACCGGGGAGCTGTTTTTT. Translating gives CASRRMNTGELFF. Using reference TRBV2 and TRBJ2-2 for the parts outside the CDR3, the full variable domain is EPEVTQTPSHQVTQMGQEVILRCVPISNHLYFYWYRQILGQKVEFLVSFYNNEISEKSEIFDDQFSVERPDGSNFTLKIRSTKLEDSAMYFCASRRMNTGELFFGEGSRLTVL.

This chain connects TRBV11-2 to TRBJ2-1; the match to TRBD2 covers 8 bases. The CDR3 is made up of 15 amino acids. CDR1 and CDR2 from the germline V gene are SGHAT and FQNNGV. V trimming: 0 bases; J trimming: 12 bases; junction bases outside the gene matches: 10. CDR3 in amino acids: CASSLESGGPDRQFF. For the CDR3, the DNA is TGTGCCAGCAGCTTAGAGTCGGGGGGGCCGGATCGGCAGTTCTTC.

The genes are TRBV27 and TRBJ2-1; 8 positions match TRBD1. The CDR3 contains 15 residues. J was trimmed by 3 bases and V by 5 bases; bases with no gene match: 6. The germline V gene has CDR1 MNHEY and CDR2 SMNVEV (reference sequence). CDR3 in DNA: TGTGCCAGCAGTCCCCGGACAGGGATCTACAATGAGCAGTTCTTC. Translating gives CASSPRTGIYNEQFF.

The chain is built from TRBV27 and TRBJ2-5; possibly TRBD1 for D (5 bases). CDR3 length equals 15 residues. V lost 6 bases to trimming and J lost 4 bases, with 18 bases between them. Germline V gives CDR1 MNHEY, CDR2 SMNVEV (reference sequence). The CDR3 bases are TGTGCCAGCAGCAGGGCATGGCTGACCAGAGAGACCCAGTACTTC. Translating gives CASSRAWLTRETQYF.

The chain has TRBV7-9 and TRBJ2-7, with no clear D. The V end was cut by 1 base, the J end by 0 bases, with 7 bases between. The CDR3 is made up of 14 amino acids. The germline V gene has CDR1 SEHNR and CDR2 FQNEAQ (reference sequence). The CDR3 reads CASSLETPSYEQYF. The DNA for the CDR3 is TGTGCCAGCAGCTTAGAGACACCCTCCTACGAGCAGTACTTC. The variable domain in full, with the rest retrieved from reference TRBV7-9 and TRBJ2-7, is DTGVSQNPRHKITKRGQNVTFRCDPISEHNRLYWYRQTLGQGPEFLTYFQNEAQLEKSRLLSDRFSAERPKGSFSTLEIQRTEQGDSAMYLCASSLETPSYEQYFGPGTRLTVT.

The rearrangement joins TRBV27 to TRBJ2-7, with 8 bases lining up with TRBD1. J gave up 4 bases and V 4 bases, and 9 bases lay outside the gene matches. The CDR3 is made up of 15 amino acids. Germline V gene data show CDR1 as MNHEY and CDR2 as SMNVEV (reference sequence). The CDR3 DNA reads TGTGCCAGCAGTTCCGCCGGGACAGGAATTTACGAGCAGTACTTC. The encoded protein is CASSSAGTGIYEQYF.

For this clone: The same CDR3 arises from other DNA sequences in this sample as well. V is TRBV5-6 and J is TRBJ2-7; 10 bases map to TRBD1. Losses at the gene ends were 3 bases for V and 1 base for J; bases not matched to a gene: 1. Germline V gene lookup returns CDR1 SGHDT and CDR2 YYEEEE. This CDR3 contains 14 residues. CDR3 DNA sequence: TGTGCCAGCAGCTGGGACAGGGGATCCTACGAGCAGTACTTC. It specifies CASSWDRGSYEQYF.

The chain carries TRBV9 and TRBJ2-7, with D tentatively TRBD2 (6 bases). There are 14 residues in the CDR3. The V gene's germline CDR1 is SGDLS and CDR2 YYNGEE. Trimming stripped 4 bases from V and 1 base from J, with 12 bases between. The CDR3 protein is CASSPGLRSYEQYF. CDR3 in DNA: TGTGCCAGCAGCCCGGGACTGCGTTCCTACGAGCAGTACTTC.

The CDR3 DNA is TGTGCCAGCAGCCGGCGCGGGACAGTGGGCACTGAAGCTTTCTTT. Translation: CASSRRGTVGTEAFF. This chain links TRBV3-1 (or the pseudogene TRBV3-2) with TRBJ1-1, with 7 bases matching TRBD1. The germline V gene has CDR1 LGHDT and CDR2 YNNKEL (reference sequence). CDR3 length: 15 amino acids. Unmatched junction bases numbered 9, after V lost 4 bases and J lost 4 bases.

DNA of the CDR3: TGTGCCAGCGCCCCCGGGACAGGGGGTTTTGAAGCTTTCTTT. It specifies CASAPGTGGFEAFF. The rearrangement uses TRBV4-2 and TRBJ1-1; TRBD1 agrees at 11 bases. CDR1 LGHNA and CDR2 YNFKEQ come from the germline V gene. V lost 8 bases, J lost 7 bases, and 9 bases stayed unmatched. This CDR3 spans 14 amino acids.

The chain couples TRBV2 to TRBJ1-1; D uncertain. The CDR3 totals 13 residues. Deletions cut 4 bases from V and 0 bases from J, with 6 bases between. From germline, CDR1 is SNHLY and CDR2 FYNNEI. The CDR3 loop is CASSAQMNTEAFF. The CDR3 coding sequence is TGTGCCAGCAGTGCCCAGATGAACACTGAAGCTTTCTTT.

The chain is built from TRBV11-2 and TRBJ2-5; no firm D call. The V gene's germline CDR1 is SGHAT and CDR2 FQNNGV. Trimming left V 5 bases short and J 7 bases short, with 17 bases between. The CDR3 contains 14 residues. The CDR3 loop reads CASSSSPPPGTQYF. The DNA for the CDR3 is TGTGCCAGCAGCAGTAGCCCCCCCCCGGGGACCCAGTACTTC.

The chain links TRBV12-3 or TRBV12-4 to TRBJ1-5, with D tentatively TRBD1 (6 bases). V was clipped by 4 bases and J by 6 bases, with 10 bases between them. The CDR3 runs 13 residues. CDR3 in DNA: TGTGCCAGCAGTTCAGGGGTGAGTCAGCCCCAGCATTTT. Protein product: CASSSGVSQPQHF.

V gene TRBV7-9 combines with J gene TRBJ2-1, with 7 positions matching TRBD2. This CDR3 comprises 14 residues. The germline gives CDR1 SEHNR, CDR2 FQNEAQ (reference sequence). The trim removed 1 base at V and 10 bases at J, leaving 7 bases unmatched. The CDR3, as DNA: TGTGCCAGCAGCTTAGGCGGGGGAGAGGGGGAGCAGTTCTTC. The encoded protein is CASSLGGGEGEQFF.

About this clone: The CDR3 carries no conserved terminal phenylalanine or tryptophan, so it likely arises from a read error. No DNA is shown, since the ends of the CDR3 on it are uncertain; the CDR3 is the one TCRdb lists. V and J are TRBV6-1 and TRBJ1-2. The CDR3 spans 11 residues, counting both ends. Per the germline V gene, CDR1 is MNHNS and CDR2 is SASEGT. CDR3 region: CASSEIPPRVS.

J is TRBJ2-1 and V is TRBV7-9; no definite D call. Germline V CDR1 and CDR2: SEHNR, FQNEAQ (reference sequence). The V end was cut by 1 base, the J end by 5 bases, with 18 bases between. The CDR3 totals 17 residues. The CDR3 DNA follows: TGTGCCAGCAGCTTAGGGCGCCAGCGAGATGATAACAATGAGCAGTTCTTC. Residues: CASSLGRQRDDNNEQFF.

This clone was seen just once. The rearrangement links TRBV19 to TRBJ1-3; 7 bases are a match to TRBD1. The CDR3 contains 15 residues. CDR1 and CDR2 from the germline V gene are LNHDA and SQIVND (reference sequence). V dropped 5 bases and J dropped 3; count of bases not matched to a gene: 7. Written as DNA, the CDR3 is TGTGCCAGTAGTCACAGGGGATTATTTGGAAACACCATATATTTT. Protein product: CASSHRGLFGNTIYF.

The rearrangement links TRBV6-5 to TRBJ2-5; D is perhaps TRBD1 (7 bases). Germline V gives CDR1 MNHEY, CDR2 SVGAGI. The CDR3 consists of 13 residues. Trimming pared 8 bases from V and 5 bases from J, leaving 15 bases between. The CDR3 sequence: CASWAGGLETQYF. Written as DNA, the CDR3 is TGTGCCAGCTGGGCAGGGGGGTTGGAGACCCAGTACTTC.

The V call is TRBV4-1, the J call TRBJ2-1; 12 positions match TRBD2. CDR1 and CDR2 from the germline V gene are MGHRA and YSYEKL. V lost 2 bases, J lost 6 bases, and 2 bases stayed unmatched. This CDR3 comprises 15 residues. CDR3 protein: CASSQLAGGPNEQFF. CDR3 DNA sequence: TGCGCCAGCAGCCAACTAGCGGGGGGGCCCAATGAGCAGTTCTTC.